This T cell receptor (beta chain) was recorded in a study of blood T cell repertoires in COVID-19. Study-wide context: Samples of COVID-19 (acute and convalescent) were obtained from the United States, Italy and Spain.

J lost 7 bases, V lost 9 bases, and 11 bases had no gene match. CDR1 is LNHDA, CDR2 SQIVND, per germline (reference sequence). The CDR3 runs 13 residues. In the original workflow: Nucleated cell counts were estimated from reference gene primer amplification. Profiling relied on immunoSEQ multiplex PCR, and the TCRdb table lists in-frame clones only, not all of them. That table supplies the V and J calls and clone size; D and trimming were determined from the DNA. The table has over 60,000 clones, 80% to 90% seen once; the top ten hold around 10%. This clonotype originated in a man older than 75 with acute or convalescent COVID-19. The J gene is TRBJ1-2, the V gene TRBV19; TRBD1 matches at 7 bases. Sequenced material: peripheral blood. The CDR3 sequence is CASRPGQAVGYTF. In nucleotides, the CDR3 is TGTGCCAGCCGCCCAGGACAGGCGGTTGGCTACACCTTC.